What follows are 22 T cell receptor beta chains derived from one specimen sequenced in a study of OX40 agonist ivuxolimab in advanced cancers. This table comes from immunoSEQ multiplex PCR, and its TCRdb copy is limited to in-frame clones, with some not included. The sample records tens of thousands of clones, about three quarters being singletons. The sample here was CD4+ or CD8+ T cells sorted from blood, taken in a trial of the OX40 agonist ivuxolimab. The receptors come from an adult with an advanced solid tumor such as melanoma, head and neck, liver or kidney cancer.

The CDR3 protein is CASSLTAGEYGYTF. In DNA, the CDR3 is TGTGCCAGCAGCTTGACAGCCGGAGAGTATGGCTACACCTTC. The chain links TRBV5-8 to TRBJ1-2; D unclear. Germline CDR1 is SGHTS and CDR2 is YDEGEE. V gave up 1 base and J gave up 5 bases, with 12 bases separating them. The CDR3 length is 14 residues.

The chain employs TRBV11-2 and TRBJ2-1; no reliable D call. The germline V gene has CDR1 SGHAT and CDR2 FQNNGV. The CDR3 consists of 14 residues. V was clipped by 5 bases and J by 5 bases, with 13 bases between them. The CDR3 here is CASSDPPENNEQFF. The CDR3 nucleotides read TGTGCCAGCAGCGACCCGCCAGAAAACAATGAGCAGTTCTTC.

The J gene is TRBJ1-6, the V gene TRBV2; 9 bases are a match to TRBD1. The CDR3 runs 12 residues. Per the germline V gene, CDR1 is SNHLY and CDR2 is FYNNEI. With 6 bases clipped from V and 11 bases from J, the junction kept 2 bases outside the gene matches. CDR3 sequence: CASRGTGTPLHF. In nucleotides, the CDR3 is TGTGCCAGCAGGGGGACAGGGACACCCCTCCACTTT.

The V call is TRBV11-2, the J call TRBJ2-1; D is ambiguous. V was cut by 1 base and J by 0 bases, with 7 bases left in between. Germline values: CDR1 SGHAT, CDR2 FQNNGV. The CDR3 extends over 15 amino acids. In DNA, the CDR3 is TGTGCCAGCAGCTTAGCACTCCCCTCCTACAATGAGCAGTTCTTC. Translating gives CASSLALPSYNEQFF.

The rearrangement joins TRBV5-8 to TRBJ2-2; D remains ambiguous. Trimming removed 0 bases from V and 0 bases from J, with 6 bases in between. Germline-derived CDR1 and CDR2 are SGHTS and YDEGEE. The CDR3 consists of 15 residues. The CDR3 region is CASSLALTNTGELFF. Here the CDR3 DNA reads TGTGCCAGCAGCTTGGCTTTGACGAACACCGGGGAGCTGTTTTTT. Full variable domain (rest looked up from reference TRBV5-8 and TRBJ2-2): EAGVTQSPTHLIKTRGQQATLRCSPISGHTSVYWYQQALGLGLQFLLWYDEGEERNRGNFPPRFSGRQFPNYSSELNVNALELEDSALYLCASSLALTNTGELFFGEGSRLTVL.

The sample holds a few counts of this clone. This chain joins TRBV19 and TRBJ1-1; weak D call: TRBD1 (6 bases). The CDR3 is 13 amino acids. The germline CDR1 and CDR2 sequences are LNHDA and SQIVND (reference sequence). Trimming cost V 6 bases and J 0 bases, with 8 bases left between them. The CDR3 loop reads CASRGQMNTEAFF. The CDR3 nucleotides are TGTGCCAGTAGAGGACAGATGAACACTGAAGCTTTCTTT. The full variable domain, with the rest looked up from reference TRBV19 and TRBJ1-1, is DGGITQSPKYLFRKEGQNVTLSCEQNLNHDAMYWYRQDPGQGLRLIYYSQIVNDFQKGDIAEGYSVSREKKESFPLTVTSAQKNPTAFYLCASRGQMNTEAFFGQGTRLTVV.

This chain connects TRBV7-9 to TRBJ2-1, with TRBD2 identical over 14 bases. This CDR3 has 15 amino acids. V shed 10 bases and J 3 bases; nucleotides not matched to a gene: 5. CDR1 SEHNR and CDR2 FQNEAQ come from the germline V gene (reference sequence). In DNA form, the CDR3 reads TGTGCCACCTTGGGACTAGCGGGAGTCTACAATGAGCAGTTCTTC. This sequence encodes CATLGLAGVYNEQFF.

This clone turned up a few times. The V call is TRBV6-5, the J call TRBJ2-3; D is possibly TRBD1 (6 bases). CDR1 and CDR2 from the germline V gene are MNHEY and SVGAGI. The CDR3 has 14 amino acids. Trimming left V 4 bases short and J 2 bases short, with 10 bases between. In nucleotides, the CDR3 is TGTGCCAGCAGTTTGACAGGATCCACAGATACGCAGTATTTT. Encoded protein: CASSLTGSTDTQYF.

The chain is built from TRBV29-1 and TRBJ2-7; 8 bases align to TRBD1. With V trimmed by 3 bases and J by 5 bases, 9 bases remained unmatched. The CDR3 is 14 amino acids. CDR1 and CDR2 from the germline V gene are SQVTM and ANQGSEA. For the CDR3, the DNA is TGCAGCGTTGAGCGGCAGGGGGCGCCCCACGAGCAGTACTTC. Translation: CSVERQGAPHEQYF.

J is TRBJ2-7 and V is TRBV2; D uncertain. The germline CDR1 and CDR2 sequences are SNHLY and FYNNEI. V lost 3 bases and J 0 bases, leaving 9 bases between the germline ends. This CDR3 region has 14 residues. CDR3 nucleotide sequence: TGTGCCAGCAGTGATGGCAGGTTCTCCTACGAGCAGTACTTC. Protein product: CASSDGRFSYEQYF.

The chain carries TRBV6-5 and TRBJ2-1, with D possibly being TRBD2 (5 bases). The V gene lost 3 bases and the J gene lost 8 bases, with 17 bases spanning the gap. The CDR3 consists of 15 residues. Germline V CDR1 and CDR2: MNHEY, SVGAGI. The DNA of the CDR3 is TGTGCCAGCAGTTATACCCGAGGGCGCAGGCATGAGCAGTTCTTC. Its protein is CASSYTRGRRHEQFF.

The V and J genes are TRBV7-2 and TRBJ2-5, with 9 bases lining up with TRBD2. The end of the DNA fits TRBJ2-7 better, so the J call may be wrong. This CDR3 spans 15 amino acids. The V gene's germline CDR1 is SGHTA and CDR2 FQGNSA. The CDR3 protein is CASSPRLTSGYEQYF. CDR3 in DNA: TGTGCCAGCAGCCCGCGACTGACTAGCGGCTACGAGCAGTACTTC.

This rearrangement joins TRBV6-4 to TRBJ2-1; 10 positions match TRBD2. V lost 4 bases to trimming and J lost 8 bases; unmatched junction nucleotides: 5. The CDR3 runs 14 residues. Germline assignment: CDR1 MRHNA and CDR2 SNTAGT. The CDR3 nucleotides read TGTGCCAGCAGTGTATCAGCGGGAGGGGATGAGCAGTTCTTC. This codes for CASSVSAGGDEQFF.

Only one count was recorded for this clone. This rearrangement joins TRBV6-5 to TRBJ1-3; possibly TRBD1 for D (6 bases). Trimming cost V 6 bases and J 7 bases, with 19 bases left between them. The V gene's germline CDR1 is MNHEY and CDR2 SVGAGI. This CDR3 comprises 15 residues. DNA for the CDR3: TGTGCCAGCAGCACCACAGGGTCTGGGGTGAACACCATATATTTT. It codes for CASSTTGSGVNTIYF.

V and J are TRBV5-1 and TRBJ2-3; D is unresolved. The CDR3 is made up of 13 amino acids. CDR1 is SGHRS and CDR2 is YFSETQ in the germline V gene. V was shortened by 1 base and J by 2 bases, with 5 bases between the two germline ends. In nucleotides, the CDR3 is TGCGCCAGCAGCTTGCCATCCACAGATACGCAGTATTTT. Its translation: CASSLPSTDTQYF.

As DNA, the CDR3 is TGTGCCAGTAGTCTCGACAGTTCAGGTCAGCCCCAGCATTTT. Protein sequence: CASSLDSSGQPQHF. This chain links TRBV19 with TRBJ1-5, with D tentatively TRBD1 (5 bases). From germline, CDR1 is LNHDA and CDR2 SQIVND (reference sequence). The CDR3 length is 14 residues. V lost 5 bases and J lost 6, with 14 bases in between.

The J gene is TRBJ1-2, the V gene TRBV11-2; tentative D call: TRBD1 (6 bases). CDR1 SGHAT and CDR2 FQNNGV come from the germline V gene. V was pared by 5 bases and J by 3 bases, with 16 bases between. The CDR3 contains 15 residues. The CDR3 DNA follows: TGTGCCAGCAGCCCAGGACAGCTAAACCACTATGGCTACACCTTC. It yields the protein CASSPGQLNHYGYTF.

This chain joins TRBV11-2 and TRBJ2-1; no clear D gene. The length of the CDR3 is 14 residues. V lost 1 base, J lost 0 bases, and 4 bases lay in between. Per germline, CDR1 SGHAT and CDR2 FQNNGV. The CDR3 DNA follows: TGTGCCAGCAGCTTAGGTAGCTCCTACAATGAGCAGTTCTTC. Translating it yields CASSLGSSYNEQFF.

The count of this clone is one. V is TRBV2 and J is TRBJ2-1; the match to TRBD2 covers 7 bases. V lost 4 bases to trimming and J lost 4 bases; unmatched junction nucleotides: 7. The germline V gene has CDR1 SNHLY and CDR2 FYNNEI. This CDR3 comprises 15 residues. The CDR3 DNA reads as TGTGCCAGCAGTGCTTATAGCGGGCAGTACAATGAGCAGTTCTTC. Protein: CASSAYSGQYNEQFF. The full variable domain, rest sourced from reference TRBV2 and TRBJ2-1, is EPEVTQTPSHQVTQMGQEVILRCVPISNHLYFYWYRQILGQKVEFLVSFYNNEISEKSEIFDDQFSVERPDGSNFTLKIRSTKLEDSAMYFCASSAYSGQYNEQFFGPGTRLTVL.

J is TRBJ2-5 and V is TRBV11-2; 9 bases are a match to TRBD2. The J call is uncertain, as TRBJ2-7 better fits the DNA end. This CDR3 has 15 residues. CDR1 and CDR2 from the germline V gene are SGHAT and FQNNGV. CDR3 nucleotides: TGTGCCAGCAGCCTCGGGACTAGCAGATACTACGAGCAGTACTTC. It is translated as CASSLGTSRYYEQYF.

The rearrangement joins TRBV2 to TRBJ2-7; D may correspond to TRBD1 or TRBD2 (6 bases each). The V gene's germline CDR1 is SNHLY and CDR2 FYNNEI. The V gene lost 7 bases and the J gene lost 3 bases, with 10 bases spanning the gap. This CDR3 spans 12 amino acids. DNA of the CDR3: TGTGCCAGCACAGGGGAGGTCTACGAGCAGTACTTC. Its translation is CASTGEVYEQYF.

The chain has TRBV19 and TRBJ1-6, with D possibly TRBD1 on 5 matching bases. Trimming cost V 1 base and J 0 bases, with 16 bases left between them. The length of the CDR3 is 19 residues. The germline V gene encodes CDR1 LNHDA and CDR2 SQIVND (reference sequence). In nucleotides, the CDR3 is TGTGCCAGTAGTATAGCAGGGATAAATTTAAGCTCCTATAATTCACCCCTCCACTTT. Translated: CASSIAGINLSSYNSPLHF.